The 20 T cell receptor beta chains below all came from one sample that was sequenced in a study of blood T cell repertoires in COVID-19. Sequencing was performed with immunoSEQ multiplex PCR; in TCRdb, only in-frame clones are kept and a portion is missing. The sample yields some 270,000 clones, about 89% seen once. Material: peripheral blood. The receptors were gathered from a man aged 25-40 years with acute or convalescent COVID-19.

Only one count was recorded for this clone. The V call is TRBV28, the J call TRBJ2-7; 10 bases fit TRBD2. J lost 12 bases, V lost 7 bases, and 9 bases had no gene match. The CDR3 totals 12 residues. Germline-derived CDR1 and CDR2 are MDHEN and SYDVKM. The CDR3 sequence: CASITTSGMGYF. Written as DNA, the CDR3 is TGTGCCAGCATCACTACTAGCGGGATGGGGTACTTC.

The chain uses TRBV29-1 and TRBJ1-2; D gene unclear. The V gene's germline CDR1 is SQVTM and CDR2 ANQGSEA. The CDR3 is 12 amino acids. Between the trimmed V and J ends, which lost 3 bases and 3 bases, there was a span of 8 bases. CDR3 nucleotides: TGCAGCGTTGAGAGGTTTGACTATGGCTACACCTTC. Amino acid sequence: CSVERFDYGYTF.

This clone was counted a single time. V is TRBV5-4 and J is TRBJ1-5, with 8 bases that match TRBD1. V was clipped by 3 bases and J by 4 bases; unmatched bases: 6. Germline CDR1 is SGHNT and CDR2 is YYREEE (reference sequence). CDR3 length: 15 residues. The DNA of the CDR3 is TGTGCCAGCAGCTCCGACAGGGGTACTAATCAGCCCCAGCATTTT. This translates into CASSSDRGTNQPQHF.

The V call is TRBV20-1, the J call TRBJ1-2; no firm D call. This CDR3 contains 11 residues. Trimming stripped 6 bases from V and 4 bases from J, with 9 bases between. CDR1 is DFQATT, CDR2 SNEGSKA, per germline (reference sequence). The CDR3 region has the DNA TGCAGTGCCAGGTCGAGCTATGGCTACACCTTC. The encoded protein is CSARSSYGYTF.

The V and J genes are TRBV18 and TRBJ2-1, with TRBD1 matching 12 bases. CDR3 length: 14 residues. Trimming at V came to 6 bases and at J to 8 bases, leaving 5 bases not matched to a gene. Per germline, CDR1 KGHSH and CDR2 LQKENI. The CDR3: CASSSGTGGYEQFF. The CDR3 DNA reads TGTGCCAGCTCCTCGGGGACAGGGGGCTATGAGCAGTTCTTC.

The chain links TRBV7-2 to TRBJ2-1, with D maybe TRBD2 (5 bases). The germline CDR1 and CDR2 sequences are SGHTA and FQGNSA. The CDR3 is 16 amino acids. The V end was cut by 5 bases, the J end by 2 bases, with 16 bases between. The CDR3 region is CASSQGSGRAYNEQFF. The DNA for the CDR3 is TGTGCCAGCAGCCAAGGGAGCGGCCGAGCCTACAATGAGCAGTTCTTC.

The DNA of the CDR3 is TGTGCCAGCAGCCTATCTGGTCAGCCCCAGCATTTT. The encoded protein is CASSLSGQPQHF. The chain links TRBV11-2 to TRBJ1-5; D remains ambiguous. This CDR3 has 12 residues. The V gene's germline CDR1 is SGHAT and CDR2 FQNNGV. V lost 5 bases and J lost 6, with 8 bases in between.

This clone was picked up a small number of times. This chain connects TRBV10-1 to TRBJ2-1; the match to TRBD2 covers 12 bases. Germline CDR1 reads WNHNN; CDR2 reads SYGVQD (reference sequence). The ends lost 8 bases at V and 8 bases at J; junction bases unmatched: 16. The CDR3 spans 17 residues. CDR3 sequence: CASSEEPLAGGGDEQFF. DNA of the CDR3: TGCGCCAGCTCCGAGGAACCACTAGCGGGAGGTGGCGATGAGCAGTTCTTC.

The chain carries TRBV27 and TRBJ2-7; 7 nucleotides line up with TRBD2. Germline CDR1 and CDR2: MNHEY and SMNVEV (reference sequence). V dropped 2 bases and J dropped 7; count of bases not matched to a gene: 14. The CDR3 sequence is 16 residues long. As DNA, the CDR3 is TGTGCCAGCAGTTTACCCCTTCCTCGGGAGGAAAGGGAGCAGTACTTC. Its translation is CASSLPLPREEREQYF.

The chain carries TRBV23-1 and TRBJ1-2; 8 positions match TRBD1. TRBV23-1 is identified as an open reading frame with a role that is uncertain. V lost 4 bases, J lost 8 bases, and 18 bases stayed unmatched. This CDR3 contains 17 residues. Here the CDR3 DNA reads TGCGCCAGCAGTCGAATCCGCGCCGGACAGGGAAGAGGCGGCTACACCTTC. Its protein is CASSRIRAGQGRGGYTF.

The V and J genes are TRBV28 and TRBJ1-1; a weak D match, TRBD1 (5 bases). CDR3 size: 12 residues. V was shortened by 5 bases and J by 7 bases, with 11 bases between the two germline ends. Looked up from germline, CDR1 is MDHEN and CDR2 is SYDVKM. The CDR3 spells CASSLPGGEAFF. Written as DNA, the CDR3 is TGTGCCAGCAGTCTCCCGGGGGGTGAAGCTTTCTTT.

This chain joins TRBV7-9 and TRBJ2-3; 9 nucleotides align to TRBD2. The ends lost 5 bases at V and 8 bases at J; junction bases unmatched: 14. This CDR3 has 16 amino acids. CDR1 is SEHNR and CDR2 is FQNEAQ in the germline V gene (reference sequence). This CDR3 reads CASSIPGLATIGTQYF. The CDR3 DNA sequence: TGTGCCAGCAGCATCCCGGGACTAGCAACAATTGGTACGCAGTATTTT.

This clone was observed a handful of times. The chain recombines TRBV19 with TRBJ1-2; D remains ambiguous. The V and J ends lost 3 bases and 2 bases respectively, with 13 bases between them. The V gene's germline CDR1 is LNHDA and CDR2 SQIVND (reference sequence). CDR3 size: 15 residues. Written as DNA, the CDR3 is TGTGCCAGTAGTATTGCGGCCCGCGGGAACTATGGCTACACCTTC. Amino acids: CASSIAARGNYGYTF.

V usage is TRBV30 and J usage is TRBJ2-7; 7 bases are a match to TRBD2. Germline V lookup: CDR1 GTSNPN, CDR2 SVGIG (reference sequence). CDR3 size: 19 residues. Germline trimming cut 4 bases from V and 4 bases from J; bases unmatched to any gene: 25. The CDR3 sequence: CAWTSLASSGNKGRYEQYF. The CDR3 DNA sequence: TGTGCCTGGACTAGCCTAGCTTCCAGCGGGAATAAAGGGAGGTACGAGCAGTACTTC.

This clone was recorded once. The chain employs TRBV28 and TRBJ1-1; D unclear. The CDR3 contains 14 residues. Germline-derived CDR1 and CDR2 are MDHEN and SYDVKM. With 8 bases removed from V and 0 bases from J, the gap between germline ends came to 13 bases. The CDR3 bases are TGTGCCAGCCTAACCGGCGGGATGAACACTGAAGCTTTCTTT. Protein product: CASLTGGMNTEAFF.

This chain links TRBV19 with TRBJ2-7; the match to TRBD1 covers 7 bases. V lost 10 bases and J lost 2; bases outside the gene matches: 11. The CDR3 consists of 14 residues. Germline-derived CDR1 and CDR2 are LNHDA and SQIVND (reference sequence). The CDR3 region has the DNA TGTGCCACCAAACCACAGGGGCAGCCCTACGAGCAGTACTTC. It codes for CATKPQGQPYEQYF. The complete variable domain, with remaining parts taken from reference TRBV19 and TRBJ2-7, reads DGGITQSPKYLFRKEGQNVTLSCEQNLNHDAMYWYRQDPGQGLRLIYYSQIVNDFQKGDIAEGYSVSREKKESFPLTVTSAQKNPTAFYLCATKPQGQPYEQYFGPGTRLTVT.

The genes are TRBV24-1 and TRBJ2-2; D is uncertain. This CDR3 comprises 14 residues. The V end was cut by 2 bases, the J end by 1 base, with 4 bases between. From germline, CDR1 is KGHDR and CDR2 SFDVKD. As DNA, the CDR3 is TGTGCCACCAGTGATTACGGGAACACCGGGGAGCTGTTTTTT. As protein: CATSDYGNTGELFF.

This clone was seen only a few times. CDR3 sequence reads: CASSELTGPGELFF. The CDR3 DNA reads as TGTGCCAGCAGCGAATTGACAGGGCCCGGGGAGCTGTTTTTT. This sequence joins TRBV9 and TRBJ2-2, with 7 positions matching TRBD1. This CDR3 comprises 14 residues. The germline gives CDR1 SGDLS, CDR2 YYNGEE. V gave up 3 bases and J gave up 6 bases; unmatched junction bases: 5.

The genes are TRBV5-1 and TRBJ2-3, with 8 bases aligning to TRBD1. The trim removed 3 bases at V and 3 bases at J, leaving 9 bases unmatched. Germline lookup yields CDR1 SGHRS and CDR2 YFSETQ. This CDR3 is built from 16 residues. The CDR3 protein is CASSSGRTGGTDTQYF. CDR3 in DNA: TGCGCCAGCAGCTCCGGCAGAACAGGGGGAACAGATACGCAGTATTTT.

This clone has a handful of counts. V gene TRBV19 combines with J gene TRBJ2-7; D not certain. From germline, CDR1 is LNHDA and CDR2 SQIVND (reference sequence). The V end was cut by 4 bases, the J end by 3 bases, with 4 bases between. The length of the CDR3 is 11 residues. The CDR3 nucleotides read TGTGCCAGTAGTACCTACTACGAGCAGTACTTC. Translating gives CASSTYYEQYF.